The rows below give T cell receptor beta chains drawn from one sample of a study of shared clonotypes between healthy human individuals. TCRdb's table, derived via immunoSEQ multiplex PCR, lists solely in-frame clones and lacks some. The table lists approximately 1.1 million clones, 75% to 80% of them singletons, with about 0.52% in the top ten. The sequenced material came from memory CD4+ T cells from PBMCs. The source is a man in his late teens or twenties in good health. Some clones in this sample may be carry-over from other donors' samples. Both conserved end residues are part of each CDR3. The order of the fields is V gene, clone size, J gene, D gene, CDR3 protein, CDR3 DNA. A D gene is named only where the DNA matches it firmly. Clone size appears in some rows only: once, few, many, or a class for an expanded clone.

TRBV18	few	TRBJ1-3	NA	CASSPPQGLSGNTIYF	TGTGCCAGCTCACCACCACAGGGATTATCTGGAAACACCATATATTTT
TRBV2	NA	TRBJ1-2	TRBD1	CASSERDRSGYTF	TGTGCCAGCAGTGAACGGGACAGGTCGGGCTACACCTTC
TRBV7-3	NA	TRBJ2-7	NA	CASSPRRAHEQYF	TGTGCCAGCAGCCCGAGGAGGGCCCACGAGCAGTACTTC
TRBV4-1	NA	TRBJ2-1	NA	CASSQARFSYNEQFF	TGCGCCAGCAGCCAAGCTAGGTTCTCCTACAATGAGCAGTTCTTC
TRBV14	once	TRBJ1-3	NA	CASSHMDSTGGNTIYF	TGTGCCAGCAGCCACATGGACAGCACGGGCGGAAACACCATATATTTT
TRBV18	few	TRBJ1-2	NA	CASSPTRQMIYGYTF	TGTGCCAGCTCACCAACGAGGCAGATGATCTATGGCTACACCTTC
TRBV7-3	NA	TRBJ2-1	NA	CASSPRPDNEQFF	TGTGCCAGCAGCCCCCGCCCAGACAATGAGCAGTTCTTC
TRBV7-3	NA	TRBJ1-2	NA	CASSSNGRGHTF	TGTGCCAGCAGCTCCAACGGACGGGGACACACCTTC
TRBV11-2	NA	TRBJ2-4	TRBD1	CASSPTVDRANIQYF	TGTGCCAGCAGCCCAACCGTGGACAGGGCAAACATTCAGTACTTC
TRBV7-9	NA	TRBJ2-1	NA	CASSTRGPGDEQFF	TGTGCCAGCAGCACCCGGGGGCCTGGGGATGAGCAGTTCTTC
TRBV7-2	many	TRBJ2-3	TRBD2	CASSRGLAGVTDTQYF	TGTGCCAGCAGCCGGGGACTAGCGGGAGTGACAGATACGCAGTATTTT
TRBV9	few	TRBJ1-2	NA	CASSDVGNFITGYTF	TGTGCCAGCAGCGACGTTGGGAATTTTATCACTGGCTACACCTTC
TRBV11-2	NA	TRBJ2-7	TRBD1	CASSLDPLTGGEQYF	TGTGCCAGCAGCTTAGACCCCCTGACAGGGGGCGAGCAGTACTTC
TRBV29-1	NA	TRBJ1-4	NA	CSVWVTNEKLFF	TGCAGCGTTTGGGTGACTAATGAAAAACTGTTTTTT
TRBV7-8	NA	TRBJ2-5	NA	CASSPGTGETQYF	TGTGCCAGCAGCCCCGGAACAGGGGAGACCCAGTACTTC
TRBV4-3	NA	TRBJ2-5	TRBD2	CASSQLAGARETQYF	TGCGCCAGCAGCCAATTAGCGGGAGCTCGAGAGACCCAGTACTTC
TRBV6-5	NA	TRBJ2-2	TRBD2	CASSPSGRTGELFF	TGTGCCAGCAGTCCTAGCGGGAGGACCGGGGAGCTGTTTTTT
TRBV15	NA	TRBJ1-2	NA	CATSDGNYGYTF	TGTGCCACCTCGGACGGCAACTATGGCTACACCTTC
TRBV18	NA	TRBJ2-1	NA	CASSPFAGEQFF	TGTGCCAGCTCACCTTTCGCGGGAGAGCAGTTCTTC
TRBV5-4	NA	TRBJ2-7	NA	CASSFFRSEQYF	TGTGCCAGCAGCTTTTTTCGGAGCGAGCAGTACTTC
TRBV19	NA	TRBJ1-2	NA	CASSIRGDYGYTF	TGTGCCAGTAGTATACGAGGGGACTATGGCTACACCTTC
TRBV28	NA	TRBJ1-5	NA	CASSLYQGTTNQPQHF	TGTGCCAGCAGTTTATATCAAGGGACAACAAATCAGCCCCAGCATTTT
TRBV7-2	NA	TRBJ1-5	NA	CASSSDGNQPQHF	TGTGCCAGCAGCTCCGACGGCAATCAGCCCCAGCATTTT
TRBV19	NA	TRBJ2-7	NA	CASSPPWAGYYEQYF	TGTGCCAGTAGTCCGCCTTGGGCAGGGTACTACGAGCAGTACTTC
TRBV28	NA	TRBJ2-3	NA	CASSPPKRHSTDTQYF	TGTGCCAGCAGTCCCCCGAAGAGACATAGCACAGATACGCAGTATTTT
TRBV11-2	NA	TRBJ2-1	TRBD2	CASSSGVAGGPYQFF	TGTGCCAGCAGCTCCGGGGTAGCGGGAGGGCCTTATCAGTTCTTC
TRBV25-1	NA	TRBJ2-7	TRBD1	CASKGAVSYEQYF	TGTGCCAGCAAGGGGGCAGTCTCCTACGAGCAGTACTTC
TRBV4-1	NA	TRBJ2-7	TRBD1	CASSQPGQGTYEQYF	TGCGCCAGCAGCCAACCGGGACAGGGGACCTACGAGCAGTACTTC
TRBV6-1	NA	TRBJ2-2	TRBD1	CASRTGTTGELFF	TGTGCCAGCAGGACAGGGACCACCGGGGAGCTGTTTTTT
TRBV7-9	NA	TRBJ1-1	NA	CASTPLRTNTEAFF	TGTGCCAGCACCCCTTTACGGACGAACACTGAAGCTTTCTTT
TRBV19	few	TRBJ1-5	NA	CASSPGPGQPQHF	TGTGCCAGTAGCCCTGGGCCAGGACAGCCCCAGCATTTT
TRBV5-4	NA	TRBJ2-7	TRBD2	CASGGGAGGPYEQYF	TGTGCCAGCGGGGGCGGGGCGGGAGGCCCATACGAGCAGTACTTC
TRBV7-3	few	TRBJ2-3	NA	CASSRNMATDTQYF	TGTGCCAGCAGCCGCAATATGGCGACAGATACGCAGTATTTT
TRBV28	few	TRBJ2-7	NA	CASSRPTVTEQYF	TGTGCCAGCAGTAGGCCGACAGTAACCGAGCAGTACTTC
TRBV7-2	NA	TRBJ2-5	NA	CASSLMRALQSQYF	TGTGCCAGCAGCTTGATGAGGGCCTTACAGTCCCAGTACTTC
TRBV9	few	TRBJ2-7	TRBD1	CASSSGQGARSLSYEQYF	TGTGCCAGCAGCTCGGGACAGGGGGCCAGGTCCCTGTCCTACGAGCAGTACTTC
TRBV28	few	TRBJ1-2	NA	CASSLRGYEIGYTF	TGTGCCAGCAGTTTAAGGGGATACGAGATCGGCTACACCTTC
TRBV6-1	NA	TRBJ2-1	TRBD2	CASSQLAGVSNEQFF	TGTGCCAGCAGTCAGCTAGCGGGAGTTAGCAATGAGCAGTTCTTC
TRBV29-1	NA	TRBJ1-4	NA	CSVEGDVGEKLFF	TGCAGCGTTGAAGGGGATGTTGGTGAAAAACTGTTTTTT
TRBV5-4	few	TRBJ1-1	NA	CASSRDTMNTEAFF	TGTGCCAGCAGCCGGGACACAATGAACACTGAAGCTTTCTTT
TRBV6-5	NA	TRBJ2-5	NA	CASSETGRGETQYF	TGTGCCAGCAGCGAGACAGGTCGGGGGGAGACCCAGTACTTC
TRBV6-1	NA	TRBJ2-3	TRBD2	CASSEPGLEPDTQYF	TGTGCCAGCAGTGAACCGGGACTAGAACCAGATACGCAGTATTTT
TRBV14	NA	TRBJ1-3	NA	CASSPQPSGNTIYF	TGTGCCAGCAGCCCTCAACCTTCTGGAAACACCATATATTTT
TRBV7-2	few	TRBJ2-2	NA	CASSLYGSALTGELFF	TGTGCCAGCAGCTTATACGGTAGCGCCCTAACCGGGGAGCTGTTTTTT
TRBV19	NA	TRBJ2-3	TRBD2	CASSKGLNTDTQYF	TGTGCCAGTAGTAAGGGACTAAACACAGATACGCAGTATTTT
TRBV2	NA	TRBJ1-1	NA	CATSVEGTWQTEAFF	TGTGCGACCAGCGTAGAGGGTACCTGGCAGACTGAAGCTTTCTTT
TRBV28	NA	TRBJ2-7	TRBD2	CASSFYTSAYSYEQYF	TGTGCCAGCAGTTTCTACACTAGCGCCTACTCCTACGAGCAGTACTTC
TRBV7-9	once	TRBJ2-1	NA	CASSLSANEQFF	TGTGCCAGCAGCTTAAGTGCCAATGAGCAGTTCTTC
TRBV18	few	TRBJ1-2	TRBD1	CASSPEPDRGYGYTF	TGTGCCAGCTCACCCGAGCCGGACAGGGGCTATGGCTACACCTTC
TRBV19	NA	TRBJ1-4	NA	CASSIDRTEKLFF	TGTGCCAGTAGTATAGACCGGACAGAAAAACTGTTTTTT
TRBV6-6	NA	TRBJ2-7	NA	CASSYWADTYEQYF	TGTGCCAGCAGTTACTGGGCGGACACCTACGAGCAGTACTTC
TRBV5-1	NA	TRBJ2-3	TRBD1	CASSPGGTGHTDTQYF	TGCGCCAGCAGCCCAGGGGGGACAGGGCACACAGATACGCAGTATTTT
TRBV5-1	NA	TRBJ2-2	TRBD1	CASRGQGASGELFF	TGCGCCAGCAGGGGACAGGGGGCTTCCGGGGAGCTGTTTTTT
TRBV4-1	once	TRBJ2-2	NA	CASSQVNYSTGPFGGELFF	TGCGCCAGCAGCCAAGTTAATTACTCAACGGGCCCGTTTGGCGGGGAGCTGTTTTTT
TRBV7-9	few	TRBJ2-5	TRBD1	CASSRRQGETQYF	TGTGCCAGCAGCAGAAGACAGGGAGAGACCCAGTACTTC